This entry describes one T cell receptor beta chain. No antigen is known for it. V lost 8 bases, J lost 0 bases, and 14 bases lay in between. The CDR3 runs 15 residues. The record originates from a study of early T cells in non-severe SARS-CoV-2 infection. Study-level findings and limits: The VDJdb matching leaned toward anti-spike CD8 responses and overlooked private and CD4 specificities.

Each CDR3 protein gets one entry after TCRdb re-called the 5' RACE reads with MiXCR. The sample has 65,000 to 95,000 distinct CDR3 sequences, less than 5.5% seen once. The gene calls are TRBV23-1 and TRBJ2-4; D gene uncertain. TRBV23-1 is an open reading frame whose function is uncertain. The TCR was taken from an adult who was a healthcare worker with PCR-confirmed SARS-CoV-2 infection or an uninfected control (not recorded which). The source material was whole blood, sampled at baseline. The CDR3 DNA is TGCGCCAGCCACCACGCCCGACTAGCCAAAAACATTCAGTACTTC. Its protein product is CASHHARLAKNIQYF.